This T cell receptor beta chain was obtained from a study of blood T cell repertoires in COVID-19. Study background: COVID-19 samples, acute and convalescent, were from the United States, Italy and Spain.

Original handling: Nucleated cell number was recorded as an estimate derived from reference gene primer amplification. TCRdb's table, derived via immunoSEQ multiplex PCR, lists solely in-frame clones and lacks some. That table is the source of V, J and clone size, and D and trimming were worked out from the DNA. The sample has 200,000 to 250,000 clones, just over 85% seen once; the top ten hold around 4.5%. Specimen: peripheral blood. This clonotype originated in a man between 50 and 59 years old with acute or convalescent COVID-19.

CDR3 bases: TGCGCCAGCAGCCCACCACCCCAGGGGGGTAGCACAGATACGCAGTATTTT. Translating it yields CASSPPPQGGSTDTQYF. The chain is built from TRBV4-1 and TRBJ2-3, with a possible D match to TRBD1 (7 bases). V was pared by 4 bases and J by 0 bases, with 17 bases between. The germline V gene encodes CDR1 MGHRA and CDR2 YSYEKL. CDR3 length: 17 amino acids.